Listed below are T cell receptor beta chains from one sample, sequenced in a study of cytomegalovirus exposure and HLA in healthy donors. The method was immunoSEQ multiplex PCR; TCRdb's version includes in-frame clones alone and lacks a portion of them. The table lists approximately 110,000 clones, roughly three quarters of them singletons. Sequences were obtained from PBMCs. The receptors derive from a male donor in good health and CMV-seronegative. The CDR3 runs from the conserved cysteine through the conserved F or W.

j_call v_call cdr3_aa
TRBJ2-5 TRBV10-3 CAISTSGQETQYF
TRBJ1-2 TRBV6-5 CASSSHGTANYGYTF
TRBJ2-1 TRBV9 CASSVAQREGSYNEQFF
TRBJ1-5 TRBV4-1 CASSQDGQLNQPQHF
TRBJ2-6 TRBV11-2 CASSSPTGGRFGANVLTF
TRBJ2-7 TRBV6-1 CASTAGPHEQYF
TRBJ2-3 TRBV28 CASTRQGLTDTQYF
TRBJ1-2 TRBV19 CASSLRDRGRGRYGYTF
TRBJ2-6 TRBV5-6 CASSLGVSGANVLTF
TRBJ1-1 TRBV27 CATKTGWNTEAFF
TRBJ1-2 TRBV12-5 CASGTETGGDSYGYTF
TRBJ2-3 TRBV23-1 CASNPGASDFTDTQYF
TRBJ1-2 TRBV2 CASRDLQGATNYGYTF
TRBJ2-4 TRBV12-2 CASRLEITGQPQNIQYF
TRBJ2-5 TRBV2 CASSDSRARATGETQYF
TRBJ2-1 TRBV5-1 CASSLGYGLANDNEQFF
TRBJ2-7 TRBV6-1 CASSQALTGTSGAYEQYF
TRBJ2-5 TRBV6-6 CASRRRDRAIQETQYF
TRBJ1-1 TRBV16 CASSQSSRLHTEAFF
TRBJ2-5 TRBV6-5 CASSPGETQYF
TRBJ2-5 TRBV29-1 CSVDCSGGKNGETQYF
TRBJ2-7 TRBV5-8 CASSFGRESYEQYF
TRBJ1-2 TRBV5-1 CASSGSIGGYGYTF
TRBJ2-3 TRBV4-3 CASSQGDRVVPDTQYF
TRBJ2-7 TRBV27 CASRTGEIGEQYF
TRBJ1-2 TRBV7-2 CASSISVFYGYTF
TRBJ2-3 TRBV19 CASSIWTGGTDTQYF
TRBJ2-1 TRBV4-2 CASSQAASINEQFF